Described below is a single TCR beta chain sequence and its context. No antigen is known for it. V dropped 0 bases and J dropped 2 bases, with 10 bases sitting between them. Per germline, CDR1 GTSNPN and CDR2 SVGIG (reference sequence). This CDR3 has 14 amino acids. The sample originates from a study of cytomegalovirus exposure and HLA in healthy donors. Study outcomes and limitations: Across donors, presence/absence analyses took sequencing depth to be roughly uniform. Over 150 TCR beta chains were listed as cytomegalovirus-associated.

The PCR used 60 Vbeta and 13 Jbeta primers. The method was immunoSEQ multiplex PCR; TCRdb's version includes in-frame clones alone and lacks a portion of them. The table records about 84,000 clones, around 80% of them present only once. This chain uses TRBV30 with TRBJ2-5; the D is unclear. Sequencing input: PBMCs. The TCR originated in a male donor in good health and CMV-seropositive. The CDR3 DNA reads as TGTGCCTGGAGTGTCCAACGGTCACAAGAGACCCAGTACTTC. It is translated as CAWSVQRSQETQYF.